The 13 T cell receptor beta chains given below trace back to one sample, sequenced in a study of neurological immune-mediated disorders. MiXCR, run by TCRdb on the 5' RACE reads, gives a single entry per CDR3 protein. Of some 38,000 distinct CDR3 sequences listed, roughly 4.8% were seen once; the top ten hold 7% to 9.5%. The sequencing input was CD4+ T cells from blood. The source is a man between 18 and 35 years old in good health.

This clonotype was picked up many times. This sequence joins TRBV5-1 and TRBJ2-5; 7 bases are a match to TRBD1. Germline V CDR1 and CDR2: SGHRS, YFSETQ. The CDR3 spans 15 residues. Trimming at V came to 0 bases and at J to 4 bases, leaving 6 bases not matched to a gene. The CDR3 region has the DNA TGCGCCAGCAGCTTGGCAGGGACAGTCGCAGAGACCCAGTACTTC. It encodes CASSLAGTVAETQYF.

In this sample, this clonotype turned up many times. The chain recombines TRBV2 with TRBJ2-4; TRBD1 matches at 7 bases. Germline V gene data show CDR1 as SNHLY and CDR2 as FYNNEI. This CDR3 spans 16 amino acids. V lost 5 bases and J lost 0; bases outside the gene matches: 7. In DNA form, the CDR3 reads TGTGCCAGCAGTCAAGGGACAGCCCTAGCCAAAAACATTCAGTACTTC. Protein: CASSQGTALAKNIQYF.

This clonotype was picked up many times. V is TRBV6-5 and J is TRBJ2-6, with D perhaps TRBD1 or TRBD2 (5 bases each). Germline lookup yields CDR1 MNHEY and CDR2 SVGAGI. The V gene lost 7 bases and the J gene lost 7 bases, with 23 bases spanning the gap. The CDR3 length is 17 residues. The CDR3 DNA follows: TGTGCCAGCACCCCCCGGGTAGGGGAGTTTGGTGCCAACGTCCTGACTTTC. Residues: CASTPRVGEFGANVLTF.

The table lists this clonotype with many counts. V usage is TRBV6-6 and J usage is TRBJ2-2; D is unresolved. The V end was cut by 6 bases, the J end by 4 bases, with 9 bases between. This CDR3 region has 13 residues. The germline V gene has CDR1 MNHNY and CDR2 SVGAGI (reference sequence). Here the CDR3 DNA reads TGTGCCAGCAGCTCCTCACCCACCGGGGAGCTGTTTTTT. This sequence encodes CASSSSPTGELFF.

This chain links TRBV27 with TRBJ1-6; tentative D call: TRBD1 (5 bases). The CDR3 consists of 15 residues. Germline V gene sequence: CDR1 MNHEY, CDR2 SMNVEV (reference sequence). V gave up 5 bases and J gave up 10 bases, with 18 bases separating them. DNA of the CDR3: TGTGCCAGCAGTCCCAAGGGGCATCGGGGGTCACCCCTCCACTTT. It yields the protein CASSPKGHRGSPLHF.

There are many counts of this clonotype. The CDR3 spells CSARGGGANVLTF. DNA of the CDR3: TGCAGTGCTAGAGGTGGCGGGGCCAACGTCCTGACTTTC. The J gene is TRBJ2-6, the V gene TRBV20-1; no clear D. V dropped 1 base and J dropped 4 bases, with 5 bases sitting between them. Germline V gene sequence: CDR1 DFQATT, CDR2 SNEGSKA (reference sequence). The CDR3 has 13 amino acids.

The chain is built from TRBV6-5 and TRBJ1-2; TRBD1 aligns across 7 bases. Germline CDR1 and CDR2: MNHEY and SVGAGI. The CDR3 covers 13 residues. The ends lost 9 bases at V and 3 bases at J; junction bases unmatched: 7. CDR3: CARKNRGYYGYTF. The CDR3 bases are TGTGCCAGAAAGAACAGGGGCTACTATGGCTACACCTTC.

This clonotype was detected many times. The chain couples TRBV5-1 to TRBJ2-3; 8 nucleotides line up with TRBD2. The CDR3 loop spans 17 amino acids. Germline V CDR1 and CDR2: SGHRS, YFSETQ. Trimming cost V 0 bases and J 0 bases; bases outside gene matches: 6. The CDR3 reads CASSLESRGASTDTQYF. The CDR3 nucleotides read TGCGCCAGCAGCTTGGAATCGCGGGGGGCCAGCACAGATACGCAGTATTTT.

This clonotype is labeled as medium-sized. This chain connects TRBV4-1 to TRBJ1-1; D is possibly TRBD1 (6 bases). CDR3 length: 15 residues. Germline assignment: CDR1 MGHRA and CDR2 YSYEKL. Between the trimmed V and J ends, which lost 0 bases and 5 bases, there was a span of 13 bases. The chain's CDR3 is CASSQEETGRTEAFF. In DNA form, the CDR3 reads TGCGCCAGCAGCCAAGAGGAGACAGGAAGAACTGAAGCTTTCTTT.

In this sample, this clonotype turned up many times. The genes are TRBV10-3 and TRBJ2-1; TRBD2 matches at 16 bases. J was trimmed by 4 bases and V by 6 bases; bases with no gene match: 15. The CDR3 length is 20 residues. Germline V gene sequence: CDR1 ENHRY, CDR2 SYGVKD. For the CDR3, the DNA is TGTGCCATCAGCAGAAGCACCGGGACTAGCGGGGGGGCGATTTACAATGAGCAGTTCTTC. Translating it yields CAISRSTGTSGGAIYNEQFF.

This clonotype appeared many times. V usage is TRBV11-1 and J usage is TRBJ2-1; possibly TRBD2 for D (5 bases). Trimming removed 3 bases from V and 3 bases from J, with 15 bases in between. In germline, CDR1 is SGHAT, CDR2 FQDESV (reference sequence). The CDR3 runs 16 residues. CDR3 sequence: CASSLYGGLVYNEQFF. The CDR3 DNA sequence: TGTGCCAGCAGCTTGTATGGCGGACTGGTCTACAATGAGCAGTTCTTC.

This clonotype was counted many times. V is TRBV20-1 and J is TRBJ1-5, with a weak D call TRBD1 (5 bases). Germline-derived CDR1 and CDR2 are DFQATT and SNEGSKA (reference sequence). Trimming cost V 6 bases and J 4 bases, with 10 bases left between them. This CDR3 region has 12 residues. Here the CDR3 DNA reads TGCAGTGCCGACAGATATAATCAGCCCCAGCATTTT. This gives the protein CSADRYNQPQHF.

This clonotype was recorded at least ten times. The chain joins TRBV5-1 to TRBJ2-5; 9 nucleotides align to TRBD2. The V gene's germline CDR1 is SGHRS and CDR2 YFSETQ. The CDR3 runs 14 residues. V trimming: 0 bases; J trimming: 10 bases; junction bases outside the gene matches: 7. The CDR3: CASSLAASGDNQYF. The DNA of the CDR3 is TGCGCCAGCAGCTTGGCTGCTAGCGGGGATAACCAGTACTTC.